This TCR beta chain is drawn from a study of OX40 agonist ivuxolimab in advanced cancers. Broadly, across the study: Ivuxolimab was a fully human IgG2 agonistic monoclonal antibody targeting the costimulatory receptor OX40 (CD134). Intravenous ivuxolimab was administered to patients every 2 weeks at six dose levels: 0.01, 0.1, 0.3, 1.5, 3 and 10 mg/kg. Of the roughly 51 dose-escalation patients, hepatocellular carcinoma was present in 19, melanoma in approximately 15, renal cell carcinoma in 9 and head and neck cancer in 9. A male proportion of 82.7% and a mean age of approximately 60 years, ranging from about 23 to 90, were recorded for the dose-escalation cohort. Patients were allowed to have had prior anti-PD-1, anti-PD-L1 or anti-CTLA-4 therapy, and around 40% of the dose-escalation patients had previously received checkpoint inhibitors. Partial responses were achieved by three dose-escalation patients, of whom one had hepatocellular carcinoma and two had cutaneous melanoma. The point of sequencing TCRbeta in the periphery was to test whether ivuxolimab changed TCR sequence diversity and drove clonal T-cell expansion. The monotherapy dose-escalation portion (N = 52 patients) of the phase I ivuxolimab trial is reported in the paper.

To sequence the TCRbeta CDR3 region, genomic DNA was isolated from the sorted cells. The immunoSEQ Assay was used to sequence the TCRbeta CDR3 regions. What TCRdb holds here is the immuneACCESS table cut down to in-frame rearrangements. Part of the clones is not present; checked against another copy, under half of the missing clones reflect an unresolved V gene, and the others are unexplained. The sample table records 60,000 or so clones; about 83% of these occur just once. The top ten constitute roughly 0.79% of the sample. General findings and caveats noted by the study authors: At doses of 0.1 to 3.0 mg/kg, clonal expansion of both CD4+ and CD8+ T cells in blood was seen between baseline and week 6. Antigen specificity was not determined for the clonally expanded peripheral T cells. Low levels of normalized T-cell clonal expansion were also seen in some nonresponding patients. After ivuxolimab, expanded clones were on average more numerous among CD8+ T cells than among CD4+ T cells. In the 0.1-3.0 mg/kg groups, partial responders had among the lowest normalized peripheral clonal expansion, particularly in CD8+ T cells.

The germline V gene sets CDR1 to SGHRS and CDR2 to YFSETQ. Trimming takes 5 bases from V and 2 bases from J, and the germline ends sit 14 bases apart. The CDR3 sequence holds 14 residues, the cysteine and phenylalanine included. This entry keeps only the CDR3 DNA: 42 bases, framed from base 1. In its sample, this clone was seen once. Its antigen remains unidentified. Base qualities are missing; no much larger clone stands one base away. The trial excluded patients who had a history of autoimmune disease or who were on systemic immunosuppression. In every dose cohort, peripheral blood was drawn for TCR sequencing at baseline, cycle 4 day 1, and cycle 7 day 1. The samples were taken from a phase I, first-in-human, multicenter, open-label dose-escalation trial of ivuxolimab. Adults with locally advanced or metastatic melanoma, renal cell, hepatocellular, or head and neck squamous cell carcinoma were enrolled in the trial. Before TCR sequencing, CD4+ T cells and CD8+ T cells were sorted from peripheral blood as separate populations.

The receptor was derived from an adult with an advanced solid tumor such as melanoma, head and neck, liver or kidney cancer. Here the sequenced sample was CD4+ or CD8+ T cells sorted from blood, taken in a trial of the OX40 agonist ivuxolimab. The rearranged segments are TRBV5-1 and TRBJ2-7; the D call is possibly TRBD1 or TRBD2, each sharing 5 bases. The nucleotide sequence is TGCGCCAGCAGATCTGGGACGTCAACCTACGAGCAGTACTTC. The translation is CASRSGTSTYEQYF.